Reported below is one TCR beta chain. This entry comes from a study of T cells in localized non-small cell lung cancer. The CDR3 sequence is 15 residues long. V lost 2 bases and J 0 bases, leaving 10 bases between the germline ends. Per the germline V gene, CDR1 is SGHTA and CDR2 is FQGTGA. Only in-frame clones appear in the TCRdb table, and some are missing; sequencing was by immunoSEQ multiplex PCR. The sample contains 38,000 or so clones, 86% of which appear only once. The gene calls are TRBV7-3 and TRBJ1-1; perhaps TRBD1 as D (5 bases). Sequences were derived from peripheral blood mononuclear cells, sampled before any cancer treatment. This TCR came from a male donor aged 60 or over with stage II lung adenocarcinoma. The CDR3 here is CASSLGGRLNTEAFF. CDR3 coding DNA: TGTGCCAGCAGCTTAGGGGGACGGCTGAACACTGAAGCTTTCTTT.